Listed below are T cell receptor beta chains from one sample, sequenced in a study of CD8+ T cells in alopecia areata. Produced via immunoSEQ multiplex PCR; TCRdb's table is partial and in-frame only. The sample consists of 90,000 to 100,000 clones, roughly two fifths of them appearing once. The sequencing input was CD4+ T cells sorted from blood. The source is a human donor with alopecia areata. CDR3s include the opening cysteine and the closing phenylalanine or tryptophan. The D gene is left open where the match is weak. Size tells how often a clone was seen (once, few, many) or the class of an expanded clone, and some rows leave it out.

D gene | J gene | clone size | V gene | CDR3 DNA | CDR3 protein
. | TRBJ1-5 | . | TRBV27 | TGTGCCAGCATCCGACCCGGGGTCACCCAGCATTTT | CASIRPGVTQHF
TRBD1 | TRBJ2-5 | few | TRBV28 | TGTGCCAGCAGCTCAGGGACAGGGGGTAAAGAGACCCAGTACTTC | CASSSGTGGKETQYF
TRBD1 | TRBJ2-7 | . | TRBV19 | TGTGCCAGTAGTATTGGACAGGGTATCACCGAGCAGTACTTC | CASSIGQGITEQYF
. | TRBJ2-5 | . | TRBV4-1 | TGCGCCAGCAGCCAAGAGTTTGGTAGTATGGTGATGCAAGAGACCCAGTACTTC | CASSQEFGSMVMQETQYF
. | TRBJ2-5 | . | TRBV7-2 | TGTGCCAGCAGCCCCCGCAGGGAGGATACCCAGTACTTC | CASSPRREDTQYF
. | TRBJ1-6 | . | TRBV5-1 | TGCGCCAGCAGCTTGGGAACAACGAACTATAATTCACCCCTCCACTTT | CASSLGTTNYNSPLHF
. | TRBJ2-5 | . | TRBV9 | TGTGCCAGCAGCGGCTATACGGGATTCCAAGAGACCCAGTACTTC | CASSGYTGFQETQYF
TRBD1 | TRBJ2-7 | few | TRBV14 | TGTGCCAGCAGCGCGACCGACAGGGGCCGCGTTAATCAGTACTTC | CASSATDRGRVNQYF
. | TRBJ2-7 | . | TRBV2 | TGTGCCAGCAGCGTCCTTGGGGACATCGGCGAGCAGTACTTC | CASSVLGDIGEQYF
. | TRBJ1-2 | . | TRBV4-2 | TGTGCCAGCAGCCAAGGCGGGGGCCTTGGCTACACCTTC | CASSQGGGLGYTF
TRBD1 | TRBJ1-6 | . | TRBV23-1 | TGCGCCAGCAGTCATCTCTCCCACCGGGACAGGGGGTACGGGTGTAATTCACCCCTCCACTTT | CASSHLSHRDRGYGCNSPLHF
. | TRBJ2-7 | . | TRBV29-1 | TGCAGCGTTGATAAGCAGGGTTCCTACGAGCAGTACTTC | CSVDKQGSYEQYF
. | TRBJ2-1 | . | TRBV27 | TGTGCCAGCTGGCAAAGCAATGAGCAGTTCTTC | CASWQSNEQFF
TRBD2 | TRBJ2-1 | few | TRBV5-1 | TGCGCCAGCAGCTTGACTAGCGGGAGCCACAATGAGCAGTTCTTC | CASSLTSGSHNEQFF
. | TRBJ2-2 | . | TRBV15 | TGTGCCACCAGCAGAGGGCTCACCGGGGAGCTGTTTTTT | CATSRGLTGELFF
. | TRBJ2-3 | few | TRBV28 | TGTGCCAGCTTGAGGACTAGCACAGATACGCAGTATTTT | CASLRTSTDTQYF
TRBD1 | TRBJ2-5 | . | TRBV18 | TGTGCCAGCTCACCACTACCGGGACAGAAACTTGAGACCCAGTACTTC | CASSPLPGQKLETQYF
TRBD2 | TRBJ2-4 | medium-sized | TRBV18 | TGTGCCAGCTCACCAAGGACGAGGGAGGGAAACATTCAGTACTTC | CASSPRTREGNIQYF
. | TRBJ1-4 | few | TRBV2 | TGTGCCAGCAAAGAAGGGGGTCCAGGAAAACTGTTTTTT | CASKEGGPGKLFF
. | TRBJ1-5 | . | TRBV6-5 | TGTGCCAGCAGGACCGGAGGTCAGCCCCAGCATTTT | CASRTGGQPQHF
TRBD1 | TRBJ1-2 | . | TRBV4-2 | TGTGCCAGCAGCCAAGACCCCCGACAGGGAATGAACTATGGCTACACCTTC | CASSQDPRQGMNYGYTF
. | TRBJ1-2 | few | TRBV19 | TGTGCCAGTAGTGCAACAGGCACGCGTGGCTACACCTTC | CASSATGTRGYTF
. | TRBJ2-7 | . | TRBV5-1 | TGCGCCAGCAGCTTGGGCCCGAACTACGAGCAGTACTTC | CASSLGPNYEQYF
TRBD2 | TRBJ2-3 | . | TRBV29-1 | TGCAGCGTTGAAGATAACGGACTAGCGGGGGGTACAGATACGCAGTATTTT | CSVEDNGLAGGTDTQYF
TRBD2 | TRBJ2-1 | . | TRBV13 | TGTGCCAGCAGCTCCCGGACTAGCGAGGTATACAATGAGCAGTTCTTC | CASSSRTSEVYNEQFF
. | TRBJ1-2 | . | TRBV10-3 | TGTGCCAGCAGTCGAAATCGGGACTACTACACCTTC | CASSRNRDYYTF
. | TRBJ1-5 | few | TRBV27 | TGTGCCAGCAGTTTTGTCTGGGCAGGGCGTGGTGGCAATCAGCCCCAGCATTTT | CASSFVWAGRGGNQPQHF
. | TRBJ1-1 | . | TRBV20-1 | TGCAGTGCCCCACGGAATGAAGCTTTCTTT | CSAPRNEAFF
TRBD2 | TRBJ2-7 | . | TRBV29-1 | TGCAGCGTTGGTGGTAGCGGGAAAGCCGCAACCTACGAGCAGTACTTC | CSVGGSGKAATYEQYF
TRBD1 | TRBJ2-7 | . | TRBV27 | TGTGCCAGCAGTTTATATACAGGGGAAGGTGAGCAGTACTTC | CASSLYTGEGEQYF
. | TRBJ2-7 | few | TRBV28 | TGTGCCACCCTGGGTGAGGCAGGACGGTCCTACGAGCAGTACTTC | CATLGEAGRSYEQYF
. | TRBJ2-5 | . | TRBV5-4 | TGTGCCAGCAGCCCCGGGGGATTGCAGACCCAGTACTTC | CASSPGGLQTQYF
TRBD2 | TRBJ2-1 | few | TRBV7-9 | TGTGCCAGCAGTTCTCGACTAGCGGGAGGGAATGAGCAGTTCTTC | CASSSRLAGGNEQFF
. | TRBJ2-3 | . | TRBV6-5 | TGTGCCAGCAGTTACTACGACAGCACAGATACGCAGTATTTT | CASSYYDSTDTQYF
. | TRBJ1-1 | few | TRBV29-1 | TGCAGCGTTGGGGGGCCCGCATCTGAAGCTTTCTTT | CSVGGPASEAFF
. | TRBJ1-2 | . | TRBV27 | TGTGCCAGCACAGACAGAGCCTCCCAGGATGGCTACACCTTC | CASTDRASQDGYTF
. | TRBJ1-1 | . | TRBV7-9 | TGTGCCAGCAGCTTTGGTTCGTATGAAGCTTTCTTT | CASSFGSYEAFF
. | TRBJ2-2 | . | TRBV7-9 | TGTGCCAGCAGCATTATCGGGGCAAACACCGGGGAGCTGTTTTTT | CASSIIGANTGELFF
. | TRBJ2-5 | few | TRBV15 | TGTGCCACCAGCAGATCTAAGCCCGGGGGATACGAAGAGACCCAGTACTTC | CATSRSKPGGYEETQYF
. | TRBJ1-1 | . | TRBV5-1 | TGCGCCAGCAGCAGATTTAACCAGGGTGTGAACACTGAAGCTTTCTTT | CASSRFNQGVNTEAFF
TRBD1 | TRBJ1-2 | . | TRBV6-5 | TGTGCCAGCAGTATGGCCGGGACAGGAGGCTACACCTTC | CASSMAGTGGYTF
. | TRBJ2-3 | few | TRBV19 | TGTGCCAGTACTAGAGGTCCGGGACTCCACACAGATACGCAGTATTTT | CASTRGPGLHTDTQYF
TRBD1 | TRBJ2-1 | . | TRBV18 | TGTGCCAGCTCACGTCGACAGGGGGGGAACAATGAGCAGTTCTTC | CASSRRQGGNNEQFF
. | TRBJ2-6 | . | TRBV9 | TGTGCCAGCAGCGTAGGGCAGTTCTCTGGGGCCAACGTCCTGACTTTC | CASSVGQFSGANVLTF
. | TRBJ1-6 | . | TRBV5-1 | TGCGCCAGCAGCTCGGACCCGGACTCACCCCTCCACTTT | CASSSDPDSPLHF
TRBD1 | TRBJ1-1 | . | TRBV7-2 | TGTGCCAGTCAATTTGCCGGGACAGGACTCATGAACACTGAAGCTTTCTTT | CASQFAGTGLMNTEAFF
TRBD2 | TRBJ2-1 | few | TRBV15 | TGTGCCACCAGCCCTAAATCTAGCGGGAGTCGAGATGAGCAGTTCTTC | CATSPKSSGSRDEQFF
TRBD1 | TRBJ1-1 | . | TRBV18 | TGTGCCAGCTCATCAGGACAGGCTATGAACACTGAAGCTTTCTTT | CASSSGQAMNTEAFF
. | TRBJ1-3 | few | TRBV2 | TGTGCCAGCAAGAGGGATTTCTCTGGAAACACCATATATTTT | CASKRDFSGNTIYF
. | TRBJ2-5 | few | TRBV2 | TGTGCCAGCTCTTCGGGGCCAGGGACCCAGTACTTC | CASSSGPGTQYF
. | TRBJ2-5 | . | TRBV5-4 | TGTGCCAGCAGCTCCAAAACCGGGACAACGGAGACCCAGTACTTC | CASSSKTGTTETQYF
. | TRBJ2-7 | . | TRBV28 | TGTGCCAGCAGACCGACAAAATACGAGCAGTACTTC | CASRPTKYEQYF
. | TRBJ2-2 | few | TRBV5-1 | TGCGCCAGCAGCCTGACCCGGGACACCACCGGGGAGCTGTTTTTT | CASSLTRDTTGELFF